Included here is one T cell receptor beta chain sequence, with context. This entry belongs to a study of T cell changes during pregnancy in multiple sclerosis. Clones were sequenced by immunoSEQ multiplex PCR, and TCRdb holds only the in-frame ones, with some missing. Of more than 90,000 clones in the sample, more than 85% were seen once. The germline gives CDR1 SGHDT, CDR2 YYEEEE. The ends lost 6 bases at V and 3 bases at J; junction bases unmatched: 5. This CDR3 region has 15 residues. This clonotype was obtained from a female donor with multiple sclerosis, enrolled in a pregnancy study. The gene calls are TRBV5-6 and TRBJ1-4; 10 bases agree with TRBD1. The sample was peripheral blood, taken in the third trimester of pregnancy. In nucleotides, the CDR3 is TGTGCCAGCACCCCGGGACAGGGGTCTAATGAAAAACTGTTTTTT. It translates to CASTPGQGSNEKLFF.